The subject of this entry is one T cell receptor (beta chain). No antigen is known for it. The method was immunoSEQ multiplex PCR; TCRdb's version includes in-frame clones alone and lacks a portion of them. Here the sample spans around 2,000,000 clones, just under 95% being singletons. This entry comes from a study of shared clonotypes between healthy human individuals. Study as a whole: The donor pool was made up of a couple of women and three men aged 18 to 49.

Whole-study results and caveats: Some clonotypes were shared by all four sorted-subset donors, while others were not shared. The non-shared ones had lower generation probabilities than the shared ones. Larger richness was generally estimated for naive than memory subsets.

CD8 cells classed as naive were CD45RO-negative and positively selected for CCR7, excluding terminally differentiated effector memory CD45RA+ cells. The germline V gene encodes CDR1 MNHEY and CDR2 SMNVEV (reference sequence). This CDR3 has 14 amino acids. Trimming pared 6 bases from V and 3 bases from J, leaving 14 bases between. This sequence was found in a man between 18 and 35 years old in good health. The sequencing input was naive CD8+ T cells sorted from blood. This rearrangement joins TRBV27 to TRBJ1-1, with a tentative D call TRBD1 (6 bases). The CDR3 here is CASRARGADTEAFF. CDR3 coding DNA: TGTGCCAGCAGGGCCAGGGGTGCGGACACTGAAGCTTTCTTT.